The clone carrying this T cell receptor beta chain has only a few counts. This specimen belongs to a study of blood T cells in healthy people across ages. Trimming removed 6 bases from V and 0 bases from J, with 17 bases in between. Per the germline V gene, CDR1 is SQVTM and CDR2 is ANQGSEA. The CDR3 runs 15 residues. A second PCR, run for about 7 to 12 cycles, used a sample-barcoded 5' primer plus a J-beta primer mix. TCRdb used MiXCR to reprocess the 5' RACE reads, holding one entry per CDR3 protein. Among roughly 1,000,000 distinct CDR3 sequences listed, roughly 24% were seen once. Per sample, a minimum of 6.5 million PBMCs were isolated. Another study also made use of these data, one on T cells of mothers and their children. That source notes: Once extracted, all RNA went into cDNA synthesis at 1.5 ug per 15 ul.

Sequencing used blood. The receptor comes from a girl aged 2 to 9 in good health. The chain is built from TRBV29-1 and TRBJ1-1; D gene unclear. CDR3 sequence: CSVGYLGRVNTEAFF. CDR3 coding DNA: TGCAGCGTGGGGTACCTCGGCCGGGTGAACACTGAAGCTTTCTTT.